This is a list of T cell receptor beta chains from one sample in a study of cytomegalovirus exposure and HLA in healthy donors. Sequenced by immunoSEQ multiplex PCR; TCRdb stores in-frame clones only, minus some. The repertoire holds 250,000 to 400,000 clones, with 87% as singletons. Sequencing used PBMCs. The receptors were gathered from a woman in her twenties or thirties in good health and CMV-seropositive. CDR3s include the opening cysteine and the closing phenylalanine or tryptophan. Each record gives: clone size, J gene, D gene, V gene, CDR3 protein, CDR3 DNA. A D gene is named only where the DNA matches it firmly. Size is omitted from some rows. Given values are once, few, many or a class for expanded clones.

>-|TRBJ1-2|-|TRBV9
CASSVGRGESAYGYTF
TGTGCCAGCAGCGTAGGGCGGGGGGAAAGCGCCTATGGCTACACCTTC
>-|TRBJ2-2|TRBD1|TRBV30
CAWSRDRGSTGELFF
TGTGCCTGGAGTCGGGACAGGGGATCCACCGGGGAGCTGTTTTTT
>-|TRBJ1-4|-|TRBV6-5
CASSYQDSSYEKLFF
TGTGCCAGCAGTTACCAGGACAGTTCGTATGAAAAACTGTTTTTT
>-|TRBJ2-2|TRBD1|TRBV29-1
CSVRQGMAGELFF
TGCAGCGTTCGACAGGGGATGGCCGGGGAGCTGTTTTTT
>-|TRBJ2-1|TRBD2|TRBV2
CASSDASGSLDEQFF
TGTGCCAGCAGTGATGCTAGCGGGAGCTTAGATGAGCAGTTCTTC
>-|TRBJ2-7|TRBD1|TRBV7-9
CASSLGGQSYYF
TGTGCCAGCAGCTTAGGGGGACAGAGCTACTACTTC
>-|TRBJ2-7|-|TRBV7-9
CASSPPGAGTYEQYF
TGTGCCAGCAGCCCTCCAGGGGCGGGAACCTACGAGCAGTACTTC
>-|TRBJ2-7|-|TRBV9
CASSPPSGEQYF
TGTGCCAGCAGCCCGCCGTCGGGGGAGCAGTACTTC
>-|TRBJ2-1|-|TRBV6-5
CASSSSHEQFF
TGTGCCAGCAGTTCCAGTCATGAGCAGTTCTTC
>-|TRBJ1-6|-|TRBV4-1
CASSQDLRRPPNSPLHF
TGCGCCAGCAGCCAAGATCTACGCAGACCTCCTAATTCACCCCTCCACTTT
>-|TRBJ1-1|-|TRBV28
CASTQGPRGEAFF
TGTGCCAGCACTCAAGGACCCCGAGGAGAAGCTTTCTTT
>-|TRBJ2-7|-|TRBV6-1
CASRPGWRGYYEQYF
TGTGCCAGCCGACCGGGGTGGAGGGGATACTACGAGCAGTACTTC
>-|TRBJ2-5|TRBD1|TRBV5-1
CASRLTGTGLETQYF
TGCGCCAGCAGATTGACCGGGACAGGGTTGGAGACCCAGTACTTC
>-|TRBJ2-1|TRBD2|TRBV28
CASTPGTSGRHNEQFF
TGTGCCAGCACCCCCGGGACTAGCGGGAGACACAATGAGCAGTTCTTC
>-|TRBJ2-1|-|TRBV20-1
CSAPRGTEQFF
TGCAGTGCCCCTCGCGGGACTGAGCAGTTCTTC
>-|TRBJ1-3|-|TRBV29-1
CSVGEDGDTIYF
TGCAGCGTTGGTGAAGACGGAGACACCATATATTTT
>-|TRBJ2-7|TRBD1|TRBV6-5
CASSPGQGSEQYF
TGTGCCAGCAGTCCAGGACAGGGAAGCGAGCAGTACTTC
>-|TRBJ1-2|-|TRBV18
CASSPDQGPGYTF
TGTGCCAGCTCACCAGATCAGGGGCCCGGCTACACCTTC
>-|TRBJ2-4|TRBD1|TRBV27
CASSLYMAGGDKNIQYF
TGTGCCAGCAGTTTATATATGGCAGGGGGTGACAAAAACATTCAGTACTTC
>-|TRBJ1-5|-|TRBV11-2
CASSSQGGNQPQHF
TGTGCCAGCAGCTCTCAGGGTGGGAATCAGCCCCAGCATTTT
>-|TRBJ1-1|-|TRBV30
CAWTDTVRNTEAFF
TGTGCCTGGACCGACACGGTTCGGAACACTGAAGCTTTCTTT
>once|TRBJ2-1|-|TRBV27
CASSPSGRRNEQFF
TGTGCCAGCAGTCCAAGTGGTCGGCGAAATGAGCAGTTCTTC
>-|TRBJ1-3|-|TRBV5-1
CASSLVGTQTGNTIYF
TGCGCCAGCAGCTTGGTAGGGACTCAGACTGGAAACACCATATATTTT
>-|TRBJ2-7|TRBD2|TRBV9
CASSDPPVSGRRSYEQYF
TGTGCCAGCAGCGATCCCCCCGTAAGCGGGAGACGATCCTACGAGCAGTACTTC
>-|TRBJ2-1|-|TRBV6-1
CASMRGGGNYNEQFF
TGTGCCAGCATGCGAGGTGGGGGAAACTACAATGAGCAGTTCTTC
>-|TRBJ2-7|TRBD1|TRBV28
CASSRDRVPYEQYF
TGTGCCAGCAGCCGGGACAGGGTCCCCTACGAGCAGTACTTC
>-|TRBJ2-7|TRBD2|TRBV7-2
CASSRTSGTYEQYF
TGTGCCAGCAGCCGGACTAGCGGGACCTACGAGCAGTACTTC
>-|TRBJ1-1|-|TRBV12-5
CASGLGNTEAFF
TGTGCTAGTGGTTTGGGCAACACTGAAGCTTTCTTT
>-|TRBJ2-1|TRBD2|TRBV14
CASSQDEGLAYSYNEQFF
TGTGCCAGCAGCCAAGATGAGGGACTAGCGTATTCCTACAATGAGCAGTTCTTC
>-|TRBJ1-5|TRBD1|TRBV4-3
CASGTGGNQPQHF
TGCGCCAGCGGGACAGGGGGCAATCAGCCCCAGCATTTT
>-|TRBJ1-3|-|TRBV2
CASTRTESRNTIYF
TGTGCCAGCACCAGGACAGAGTCCCGAAACACCATATATTTT
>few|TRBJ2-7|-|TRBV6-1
CASSGSQGSNEQYF
TGTGCCAGCAGTGGATCACAGGGCTCTAACGAGCAGTACTTC
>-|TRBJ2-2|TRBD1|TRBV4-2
CASSQVTGGVGTGELFF
TGTGCCAGCAGCCAAGTCACAGGGGGCGTCGGCACCGGGGAGCTGTTTTTT
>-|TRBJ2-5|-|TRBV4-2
CASSRGTGGQETQYF
TGTGCCAGCAGCCGAGGCACTGGCGGTCAAGAGACTCAGTACTTC
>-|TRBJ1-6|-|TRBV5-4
CASSLERGIGSPLHF
TGTGCCAGCAGCTTGGAACGAGGGATCGGGTCACCCCTCCACTTT
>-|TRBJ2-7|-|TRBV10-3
CAISEHQGQRYEQYF
TGTGCCATCAGTGAACACCAGGGACAAAGGTACGAGCAGTACTTC
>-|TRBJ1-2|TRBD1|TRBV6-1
CASRYDGTGAGGYTF
TGTGCCAGCAGATATGATGGGACAGGGGCGGGTGGCTACACCTTC
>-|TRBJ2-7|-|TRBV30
CAWSPGPLYEQYF
TGTGCCTGGAGTCCGGGACCTCTTTACGAGCAGTACTTC
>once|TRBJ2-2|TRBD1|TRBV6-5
CASRDRGAGELFF
TGTGCCAGCAGAGACAGGGGTGCCGGGGAGCTGTTTTTT
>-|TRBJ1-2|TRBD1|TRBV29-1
CSVPTGPYGYTF
TGCAGCGTTCCGACAGGGCCCTATGGCTACACCTTC
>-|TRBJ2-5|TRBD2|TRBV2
CASSGTSGYQETQYF
TGTGCCAGCAGTGGGACTAGCGGGTACCAAGAGACCCAGTACTTC
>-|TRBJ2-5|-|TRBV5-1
CASSLARGGNQETQYF
TGCGCCAGCAGCTTGGCCCGAGGGGGGAACCAAGAGACCCAGTACTTC
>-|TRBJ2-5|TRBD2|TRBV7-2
CASSLDGLAGWETQYF
TGTGCCAGCAGCTTGGACGGACTAGCGGGATGGGAGACCCAGTACTTC
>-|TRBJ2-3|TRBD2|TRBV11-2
CASSPLPGGPYTQYF
TGTGCCAGCAGCCCCCTACCGGGAGGGCCATATACGCAGTATTTT
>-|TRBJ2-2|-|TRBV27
CASSRLEPRTGELFF
TGTGCCAGCAGTAGACTAGAGCCTAGGACCGGGGAGCTGTTTTTT
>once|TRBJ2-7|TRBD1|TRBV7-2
CASSLSAGTETYEQYF
TGTGCCAGCAGCTTATCCGCCGGGACAGAGACCTACGAGCAGTACTTC
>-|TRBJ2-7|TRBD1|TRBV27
CASRRTGGGYEQYF
TGTGCCAGCAGACGTACAGGGGGCGGCTACGAGCAGTACTTC
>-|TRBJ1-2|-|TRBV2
CASSGREVWGYTF
TGTGCCAGCAGTGGCAGGGAGGTATGGGGCTACACCTTC
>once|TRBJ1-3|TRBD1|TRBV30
CAWTGQINTIYF
TGTGCCTGGACGGGACAGATAAACACCATATATTTT
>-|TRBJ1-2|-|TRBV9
CASSGTAEAYYGYTF
TGTGCCAGCAGCGGGACGGCGGAGGCCTACTATGGCTACACCTTC
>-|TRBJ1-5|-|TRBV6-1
CASTGPGPNQPQHF
TGTGCCAGCACTGGGCCAGGCCCAAATCAGCCCCAGCATTTT
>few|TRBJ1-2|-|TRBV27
CASSPGSRGGYTF
TGTGCCAGCAGTCCGGGGTCGAGGGGTGGCTACACCTTC